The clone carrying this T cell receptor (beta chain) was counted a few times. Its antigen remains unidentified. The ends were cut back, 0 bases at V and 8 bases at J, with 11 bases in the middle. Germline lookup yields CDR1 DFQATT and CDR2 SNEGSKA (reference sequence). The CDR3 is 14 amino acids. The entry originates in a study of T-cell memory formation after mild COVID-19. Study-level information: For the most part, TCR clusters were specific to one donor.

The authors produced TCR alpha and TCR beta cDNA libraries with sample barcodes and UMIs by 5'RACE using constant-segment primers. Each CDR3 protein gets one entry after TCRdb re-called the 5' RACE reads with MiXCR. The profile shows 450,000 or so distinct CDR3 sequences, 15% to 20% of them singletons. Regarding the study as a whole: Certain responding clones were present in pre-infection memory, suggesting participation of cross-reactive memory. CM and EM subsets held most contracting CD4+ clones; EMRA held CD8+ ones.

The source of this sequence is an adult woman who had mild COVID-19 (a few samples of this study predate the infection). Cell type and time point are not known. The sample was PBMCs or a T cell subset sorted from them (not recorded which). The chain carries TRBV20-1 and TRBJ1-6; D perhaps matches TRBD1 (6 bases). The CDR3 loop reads CSARDQGTDSPLHF. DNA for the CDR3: TGCAGTGCTAGAGACCAGGGGACCGATTCACCCCTCCACTTT.